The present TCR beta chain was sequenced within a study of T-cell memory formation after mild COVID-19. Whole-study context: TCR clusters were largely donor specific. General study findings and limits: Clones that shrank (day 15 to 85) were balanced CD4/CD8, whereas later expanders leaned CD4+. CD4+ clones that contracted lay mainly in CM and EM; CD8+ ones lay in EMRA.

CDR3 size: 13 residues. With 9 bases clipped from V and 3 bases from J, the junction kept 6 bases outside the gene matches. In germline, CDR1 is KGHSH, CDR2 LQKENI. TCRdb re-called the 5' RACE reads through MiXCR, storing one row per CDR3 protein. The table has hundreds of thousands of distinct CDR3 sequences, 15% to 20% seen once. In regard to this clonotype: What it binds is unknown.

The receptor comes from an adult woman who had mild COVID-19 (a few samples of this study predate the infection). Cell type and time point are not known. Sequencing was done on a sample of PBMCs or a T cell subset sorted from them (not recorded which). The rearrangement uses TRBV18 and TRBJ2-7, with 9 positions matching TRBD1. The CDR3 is CASKTTGGYEQYF. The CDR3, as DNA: TGTGCCAGTAAAACGACAGGGGGCTACGAGCAGTACTTC.